These 27 T cell receptor beta chains share one sample of origin, sequenced in a study of T cell responses to AZD1222 COVID-19 vaccine. Libraries were prepared by immunoSEQ multiplex PCR; TCRdb keeps only in-frame clonotypes and omits some of them. The data hold 100,000 or so clones, with over 80% observed a single time. The sequences come from peripheral blood, collected on day 0 of AZD1222 vaccination. The origin of the receptors is an adult in good health.

This clone was observed a handful of times. The V gene is TRBV6-2 or TRBV6-3, the J gene TRBJ1-1, with D perhaps matching TRBD1 (6 bases). Germline CDR1 and CDR2: MNHEY and SVGEGT. The CDR3 sequence is 17 residues long. V gave up 2 bases and J gave up 0 bases, with 16 bases separating them. The CDR3 DNA is TGTGCCAGCAGTTACCTGACAGGTCATATGGTGAACACTGAAGCTTTCTTT. The encoded protein is CASSYLTGHMVNTEAFF.

The chain employs TRBV5-5 and TRBJ1-5, with TRBD1 matching 8 bases. The CDR3 consists of 14 residues. CDR1 is SGHKS, CDR2 YYEKEE, per germline (reference sequence). V lost 1 base and J lost 7; bases outside the gene matches: 4. CDR3 loop: CASSLPGGRQPQHF. CDR3 DNA sequence: TGTGCCAGCAGCTTGCCAGGGGGCAGGCAGCCCCAGCATTTT.

The chain employs TRBV18 and TRBJ2-3; D gene uncertain. The CDR3 spans 13 residues. V lost 0 bases to trimming and J lost 4 bases, with 5 bases between them. Germline-derived CDR1 and CDR2 are KGHSH and LQKENI. CDR3 amino acids: CASSPPASDTQYF. The DNA of the CDR3 is TGTGCCAGCTCACCACCGGCCTCAGATACGCAGTATTTT. The full variable domain, completed using reference TRBV18 and TRBJ2-3, is NAGVMQNPRHLVRRRGQEARLRCSPMKGHSHVYWYRQLPEEGLKFMVYLQKENIIDESGMPKERFSAEFPKEGPSILRIQQVVRGDSAAYFCASSPPASDTQYFGPGTRLTVL.

The rearrangement joins TRBV6-2 or TRBV6-3 to TRBJ2-1, with D uncertain. Trimming stripped 2 bases from V and 10 bases from J, with 18 bases between. CDR1 is MNHEY, CDR2 SVGEGT, per germline. The CDR3 has 15 residues. This chain's CDR3 is CASSYKAPERWEQFF. The CDR3 DNA is TGTGCCAGCAGTTACAAAGCCCCCGAACGATGGGAGCAGTTCTTC.

The chain is built from TRBV5-6 and TRBJ1-5; 7 bases map to TRBD1. Germline assignment: CDR1 SGHDT and CDR2 YYEEEE. J gave up 3 bases and V 2 bases, and 5 bases lay outside the gene matches. CDR3 length: 15 amino acids. CDR3 amino acids: CASSFGTADNQPQHF. The CDR3 DNA is TGTGCCAGCAGCTTCGGGACAGCTGACAATCAGCCCCAGCATTTT.

In its sample, this clone was seen once. The chain combines TRBV4-1 with TRBJ1-2; no firm D call. Germline-derived CDR1 and CDR2 are MGHRA and YSYEKL. The CDR3 extends over 15 amino acids. V gave up 2 bases and J gave up 5 bases, with 15 bases separating them. The CDR3 loop is CASSQFTIAPYGYTF. The DNA of the CDR3 is TGCGCCAGCAGCCAATTCACTATTGCCCCTTATGGCTACACCTTC.

V is TRBV6-5 and J is TRBJ2-3; possibly TRBD2 for D (6 bases). V was cut by 6 bases and J by 0 bases, with 7 bases left in between. CDR1 MNHEY and CDR2 SVGAGI come from the germline V gene. This CDR3 contains 13 residues. The CDR3 region has the DNA TGTGCCAGCAGGAGCGGGAGCACAGATACGCAGTATTTT. Protein sequence: CASRSGSTDTQYF.

V is TRBV7-9 and J is TRBJ1-2; D gene ambiguous. The V and J ends lost 2 bases and 2 bases respectively, with 6 bases between them. Germline CDR1 and CDR2: SEHNR and FQNEAQ (reference sequence). This CDR3 contains 13 residues. The CDR3 region is CASSLRTNYGYTF. The CDR3 nucleotides read TGTGCCAGCAGCTTACGGACGAACTATGGCTACACCTTC. Full variable domain (missing parts from reference TRBV7-9 and TRBJ1-2): DTGVSQNPRHKITKRGQNVTFRCDPISEHNRLYWYRQTLGQGPEFLTYFQNEAQLEKSRLLSDRFSAERPKGSFSTLEIQRTEQGDSAMYLCASSLRTNYGYTFGSGTRLTVV.

CDR3: CASSYTQALGGQPQHF. The CDR3 DNA sequence: TGTGCCAGCAGTTATACCCAGGCCCTCGGGGGGCAGCCCCAGCATTTT. The V and J genes are TRBV6-2 or TRBV6-3 and TRBJ1-5; D may be TRBD1 (5 bases). CDR1 MNHEY and CDR2 SVGEGT come from the germline V gene. The CDR3 length is 16 residues. Trimming left V 3 bases short and J 7 bases short, with 19 bases between.

The gene calls are TRBV10-3 and TRBJ1-2; no clear D gene. This CDR3 is built from 12 residues. Germline V gene sequence: CDR1 ENHRY, CDR2 SYGVKD. Trimming pared 6 bases from V and 2 bases from J, leaving 7 bases between. The CDR3 DNA reads as TGTGCCATCAGAGAACGAAACTATGGCTACACCTTC. Its translation is CAIRERNYGYTF.

In its sample, this clone was seen a few times. The chain links TRBV7-2 to TRBJ1-6; D gene uncertain. Trimming took 3 bases from V and 0 from J, leaving 15 bases between them. CDR3 size: 18 residues. The germline V gene encodes CDR1 SGHTA and CDR2 FQGNSA. CDR3 sequence (DNA): TGTGCCAGCAGCTTGGCCTCCGGCTCGAGCTCCTATAATTCACCCCTCCACTTT. Translation gives CASSLASGSSSYNSPLHF.

The CDR3 is CASSVTGSEVYTF. The CDR3 region has the DNA TGTGCCAGCAGCGTGACAGGGTCGGAGGTCTACACCTTC. This sequence joins TRBV28 and TRBJ1-2, with 7 bases aligning to TRBD1. The J segment lost 10 bases and the V segment lost 6 bases, leaving 11 bases of the junction unmatched. This CDR3 has 13 residues. Germline V CDR1 and CDR2: MDHEN, SYDVKM.

V usage is TRBV7-9 and J usage is TRBJ1-5; unclear D gene. The CDR3 sequence is 13 residues long. Germline-derived CDR1 and CDR2 are SEHNR and FQNEAQ (reference sequence). V gave up 4 bases and J gave up 11 bases, with 15 bases separating them. Here the CDR3 reads CASSSAGSTAQHF. The CDR3 DNA is TGTGCCAGCAGCTCTGCGGGGAGTACCGCCCAGCATTTT.

This clone was detected only once. The rearrangement links TRBV21-1 to TRBJ1-1; the table's D call, TRBD1, was not checked against the DNA. TRBV21-1 is shown as a pseudogene. The CDR3 totals 16 residues. CDR3 loop: CASSNRDRVTGTEAFF. The CDR3 DNA reads as TGTGCCAGCAGCAACCGGGACAGGGTGACGGGGACTGAAGCTTTCTTT.

This clone was seen more than once but under ten times. The J gene is TRBJ2-5, the V gene TRBV7-2, with D perhaps matching TRBD1 (6 bases). The CDR3 contains 14 residues. Germline-derived CDR1 and CDR2 are SGHTA and FQGNSA. The ends were cut back, 5 bases at V and 2 bases at J, with 12 bases in the middle. This chain's CDR3 is CASSTKDSQETQYF. CDR3 bases: TGTGCCAGCAGCACTAAGGACAGTCAAGAGACCCAGTACTTC.

This clone has a single count. The J gene is TRBJ2-5, the V gene TRBV18, with D maybe TRBD2 (6 bases). V lost 3 bases and J lost 5, with 16 bases in between. Germline V gives CDR1 KGHSH, CDR2 LQKENI. CDR3 length equals 15 residues. The CDR3 region has the DNA TGTGCCAGCTCACCGAATCGAATGAGCGGGGAGACCCAGTACTTC. This gives the protein CASSPNRMSGETQYF.

This clone was counted a few times. The gene calls are TRBV11-2 and TRBJ1-1; maybe TRBD1 (5 bases). V was clipped by 3 bases and J by 2 bases, with 13 bases between them. Germline CDR1 and CDR2: SGHAT and FQNNGV. This CDR3 is 15 amino acids long. The CDR3 protein is CASSFGSGVNTEAFF. Here the CDR3 DNA reads TGTGCCAGCAGCTTCGGGTCGGGGGTAAACACTGAAGCTTTCTTT.

The chain carries TRBV12-3 or TRBV12-4 and TRBJ2-3; D gene ambiguous. CDR3 size: 13 residues. V gave up 3 bases and J gave up 5 bases, with 9 bases separating them. The CDR3 DNA follows: TGTGCCAGCAGTTTCTGGGCGGAAGATACGCAGTATTTT. Translated, it gives CASSFWAEDTQYF.

The chain has TRBV6-5 and TRBJ1-1; D is undetermined. The CDR3 has 13 residues. Trimming removed 6 bases from V and 6 bases from J, with 14 bases in between. The germline V gene has CDR1 MNHEY and CDR2 SVGAGI. The CDR3: CASSLRPGAEAFF. CDR3 in DNA: TGTGCCAGCAGCTTGAGGCCCGGGGCTGAAGCTTTCTTT.

V gene TRBV5-4 combines with J gene TRBJ1-4; the match to TRBD1 covers 9 bases. The CDR3 has 14 residues. V shed 0 bases and J 11 bases; nucleotides not matched to a gene: 5. Germline CDR1 SGHNT, CDR2 YYREEE (reference sequence). The CDR3 reads CASSLDRGHRKLFF. Written as DNA, the CDR3 is TGTGCCAGCAGCTTGGACAGGGGGCACAGGAAACTGTTTTTT.

The chain carries TRBV6-5 and TRBJ2-7; perhaps TRBD1 as D (6 bases). V lost 6 bases and J 2 bases, leaving 17 bases between the germline ends. Germline V gene sequence: CDR1 MNHEY, CDR2 SVGAGI. The CDR3 has 15 amino acids. CDR3 loop: CASSRTGTPAYEQYF. CDR3 nucleotide sequence: TGTGCCAGCAGCCGAACCGGGACACCCGCCTACGAGCAGTACTTC.

V gene TRBV14 combines with J gene TRBJ2-2; D remains unclear. Germline V lookup: CDR1 SGHDN, CDR2 FVKESK. This CDR3 contains 14 residues. Trimming took 0 bases from V and 8 from J, leaving 10 bases between them. CDR3 loop: CASSQESGLGELFF. The CDR3 DNA follows: TGTGCCAGCAGCCAAGAGTCAGGCTTAGGGGAGCTGTTTTTT.

This chain joins TRBV6-2 or TRBV6-3 and TRBJ1-3; unclear D gene. Germline V gene sequence: CDR1 MNHEY, CDR2 SVGEGT. Trimming shortened V by 2 bases and J by 2 bases, and 7 bases separated the two germline ends. The CDR3 sequence is 14 residues long. The CDR3 is CASSYGSPGNTIYF. The CDR3 DNA reads as TGTGCCAGCAGTTACGGAAGTCCTGGAAACACCATATATTTT.

The rearrangement joins TRBV5-5 to TRBJ1-5, with a possible D match to TRBD1 (5 bases). In germline, CDR1 is SGHKS, CDR2 YYEKEE (reference sequence). CDR3 size: 15 residues. V lost 5 bases to trimming and J lost 5 bases, with 17 bases between them. The CDR3 spells CASRPGGGDHQPQHF. DNA for the CDR3: TGTGCCAGCAGACCCGGGGGGGGAGACCATCAGCCCCAGCATTTT.

Remarks on this clone: This CDR3 is also generated by other DNA sequences in the sample. The chain has TRBV29-1 and TRBJ2-5; D remains ambiguous. The CDR3 spans 11 residues. The germline CDR1 and CDR2 sequences are SQVTM and ANQGSEA. Trimming cost V 6 bases and J 4 bases, with 9 bases left between them. CDR3 amino acids: CSVGLRETQYF. Here the CDR3 DNA reads TGCAGCGTCGGATTGCGAGAGACCCAGTACTTC.

V usage is TRBV2 and J usage is TRBJ1-2; TRBD1 matches at 7 bases. Trimming removed 4 bases from V and 6 bases from J; junction bases left unmatched: 5. This CDR3 contains 13 residues. Germline CDR1 reads SNHLY; CDR2 reads FYNNEI. The CDR3 region is CASSVTGRNGYTF. In DNA, the CDR3 is TGTGCCAGCAGTGTGACAGGGAGGAATGGCTACACCTTC.

The chain is built from TRBV2 and TRBJ2-7; the match to TRBD2 covers 12 bases. The V and J ends lost 6 bases and 7 bases, in that order; junction bases with no gene match: 7. The CDR3 covers 14 residues. Germline loops: CDR1 SNHLY, CDR2 FYNNEI. The CDR3 coding sequence is TGTGCCAGCAGAAGGACTAGCGGGGTTTTTGAGCAGTACTTC. Its protein product is CASRRTSGVFEQYF.